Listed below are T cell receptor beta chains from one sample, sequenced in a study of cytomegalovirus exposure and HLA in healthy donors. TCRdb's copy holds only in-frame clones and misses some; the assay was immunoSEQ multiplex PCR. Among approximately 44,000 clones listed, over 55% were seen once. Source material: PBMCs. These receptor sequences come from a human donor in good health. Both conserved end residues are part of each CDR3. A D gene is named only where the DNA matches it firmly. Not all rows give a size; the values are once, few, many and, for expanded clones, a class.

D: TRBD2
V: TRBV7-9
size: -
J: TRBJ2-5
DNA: TGTGCCAGCAGCCCGGGGGGGAAAGAGACCCAGTACTTC
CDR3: CASSPGGKETQYF

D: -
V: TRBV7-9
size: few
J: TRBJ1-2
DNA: TGTGCCAGCAGCCGCGCCCGGGAGTACACCTTC
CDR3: CASSRAREYTF

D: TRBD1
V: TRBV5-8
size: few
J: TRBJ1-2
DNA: TGTGCCAGCAGCTTGGAAGGCGGGACAGGGAACACCTATGGCTACACCTTC
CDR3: CASSLEGGTGNTYGYTF

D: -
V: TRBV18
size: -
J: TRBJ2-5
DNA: TGTGCCAGCTCACCTATCCAAGAGACCCAGTACTTC
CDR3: CASSPIQETQYF

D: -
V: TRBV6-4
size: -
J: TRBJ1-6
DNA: TGTGCCAGCAGGAAGACTGTCTCCAATTCACCCCTCCACTTT
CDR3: CASRKTVSNSPLHF

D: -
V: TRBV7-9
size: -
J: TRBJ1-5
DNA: TGTTCCAGCAGCTTATTGGAGGAGCCCCAGCATTTT
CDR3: CSSSLLEEPQHF

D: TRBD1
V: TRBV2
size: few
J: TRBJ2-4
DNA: TGTGCCAGCAGTCCCGGACAGGGGAACACGATAGCCAAAAACATTCAGTACTTC
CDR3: CASSPGQGNTIAKNIQYF

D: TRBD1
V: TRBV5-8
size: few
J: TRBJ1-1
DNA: TGTGCCAGCAGCTTACGACGACAGGGGATCACTGAAGCTTTCTTT
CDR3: CASSLRRQGITEAFF

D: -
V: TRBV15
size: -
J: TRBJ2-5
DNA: TGTGCCACCAGCAGACAGGGTGGCGAGACCCAGTACTTC
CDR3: CATSRQGGETQYF

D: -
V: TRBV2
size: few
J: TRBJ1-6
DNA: TGTGCCAGCAGTGTACTACAGGGAATAGGGTCACCCCTCCACTTT
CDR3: CASSVLQGIGSPLHF

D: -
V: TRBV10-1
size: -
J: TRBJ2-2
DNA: TGCGCCAGCAGGGATGGGCTGAACACCGGGGAGCTGTTTTTT
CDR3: CASRDGLNTGELFF

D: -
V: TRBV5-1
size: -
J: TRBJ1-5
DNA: TGCGCCAGCAGCTTTGGCCTCAATCAGCCCCAGCATTTT
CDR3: CASSFGLNQPQHF

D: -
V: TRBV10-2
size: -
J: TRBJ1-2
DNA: TGCGCCAGCAGGGGGACCCAACAGGGTTGGAGCTATGGCTACACCTTC
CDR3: CASRGTQQGWSYGYTF

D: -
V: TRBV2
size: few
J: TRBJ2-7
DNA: TGTGCCAGCAGGGTCCAAGGGGACGAGCAGTACTTC
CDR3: CASRVQGDEQYF

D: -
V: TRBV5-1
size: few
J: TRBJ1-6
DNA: TGCGCCAGCAGCTGGGGCGCAGGGGCAAATTCACCCCTCCACTTT
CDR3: CASSWGAGANSPLHF

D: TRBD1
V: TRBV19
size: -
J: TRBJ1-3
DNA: TGTGCCAGTAGGGTACAGGGGGCTGACACCATATATTTT
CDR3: CASRVQGADTIYF

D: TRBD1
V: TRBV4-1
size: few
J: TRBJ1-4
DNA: TGCGCCAGCAGTCGGGGACAGGGCGCTGAAAAACTGTTTTTT
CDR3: CASSRGQGAEKLFF

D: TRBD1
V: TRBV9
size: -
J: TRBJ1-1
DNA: TGTGCCAGCAGCCCCACCGTACAGGGGGCTGTCGATGAAGCTTTCTTT
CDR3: CASSPTVQGAVDEAFF

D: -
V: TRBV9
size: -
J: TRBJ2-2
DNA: TGTGCCAGCAGCGGACAGCTGTCCGGGGAGCTGTTTTTT
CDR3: CASSGQLSGELFF

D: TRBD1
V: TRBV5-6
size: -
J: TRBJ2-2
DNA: TGTGCCAGCAGGCCGAGCGCAGGGGGCGGCACCGGGGAGCTGTTTTTT
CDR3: CASRPSAGGGTGELFF

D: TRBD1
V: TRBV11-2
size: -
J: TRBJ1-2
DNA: TGTGCCAGCAGCCCCGGACAGGGCTATGGCTACACCTTC
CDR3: CASSPGQGYGYTF

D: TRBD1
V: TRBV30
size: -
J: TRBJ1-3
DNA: TGTGCCTGGAGTACAGGGGAAAACACCATATATTTT
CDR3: CAWSTGENTIYF

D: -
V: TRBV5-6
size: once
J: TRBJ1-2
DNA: TGTGCCAGCAGCTGGACCCCGGGGGGCAACTATGGCTACACCTTC
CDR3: CASSWTPGGNYGYTF

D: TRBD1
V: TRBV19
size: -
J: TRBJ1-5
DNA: TGTGCCAGTAGTATTGGGACAGGGCGTCAGCCCCAGCATTTT
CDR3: CASSIGTGRQPQHF